A single T cell receptor beta chain is shown here with its context. This clone was seen a single time. Its target antigen remains unknown. The record has no base qualities; no much larger clone is one base away. CDR1 and CDR2 are drawn from the germline V gene: SGHDT, YYEEEE. Cut back by 0 bases and 3 bases, the V and J ends lie 10 bases apart. From cysteine to phenylalanine, the CDR3 is 15 amino acids long. Just CDR3 DNA is preserved here, 45 bases in frame from base 1. The immunoSEQ hsTCRB Kit, with multiplexed V- and J-gene primers, was used to amplify TCR-beta CDR3 regions from genomic DNA. Unique DNA barcodes were added in a second PCR, and the samples were pooled together with a negative control and a positive control. An Illumina MiSeq running a 150-cycle paired-end protocol was used to sequence the pooled TCR-beta libraries. In the paper's pipeline: Adaptive Biotechnologies processed the raw sequencing data and produced a report containing normalized, annotated TCR-beta repertoires. T-cell density was computed as TCR-beta templates normalized to usable DNA, which was estimated by amplifying housekeeping genes. Richness counted unique rearrangements, and clonality was defined as 1 minus Pielou's evenness. TCRdb re-hosts the immuneACCESS table, in-frame sequences only. Its copies lack some clones; in the studies checked, an unresolved V gene accounts for under half of them, and the cause for the rest is not known. From that table come the V and J calls and clone size; the DNA was used to work out D and trimming. The sample has around 2,400 clones on record, approximately 86% of them singletons. The ten largest clones capture under 6% of the sample.

These data originate in a study of T cells and copy number aberrations in small-cell lung cancer (TCRdb year 2021). Describing the broader study: Whole-exome sequencing of the same tumor regions was paired with TCR repertoire sequencing so that T cell metrics could be related to mutations and copy number aberrations. Tumor TCR data were available for more than 16 patients, and some 15 patients had TCR data from both tumor and normal tissue. Points the paper makes about the study in general: The study was limited by a small sample size because surgical resection is uncommon in small-cell lung cancer, and the findings require validation. Tumors had lower T-cell density, richness and clonality than adjacent lung tissue, but the difference in density was not significant. All specimens were formalin-fixed paraffin-embedded tissue, which is known to introduce sequencing artifacts.

Donors were patients with limited-stage small-cell lung cancer who underwent surgical resection in Hangzhou, China, between about 2007 and 2020. Every donor went straight to surgery with no preoperative chemotherapy or radiotherapy, and no donor was given immunotherapy either before or after surgery. Each of the roughly 20 patients in the sequenced cohort was a smoker or a heavy second-hand smoker. Adjacent normal lung was collected at least 2 cm from the tumor margin and was morphologically confirmed by two pathologists to be free of malignant cells. To characterize heterogeneity of the T cell repertoire, the study applied multi-region TCR-beta sequencing to resected limited-stage small-cell lung cancers and to tumor-adjacent lung tissue. The AllPrep DNA/RNA FFPE Kit (Qiagen) was used to extract genomic DNA from FFPE tissue.

This TCR derives from a woman aged 50 to 60 with small cell lung cancer. The chain links TRBV5-6 with TRBJ2-1; there is no confident call for the D gene. Sequencing input: normal tissue next to the tumor. The CDR3 amino acid sequence is: CASSLDVEDYNEQFF. The DNA is as follows: TGTGCCAGCAGCTTGGACGTTGAGGACTACAATGAGCAGTTCTTC.